These 8 T cell receptor beta chains share one sample of origin, sequenced in a study of T cells expressing NK-cell markers. TCRdb re-called the 5' RACE reads, yielding one record per CDR3 amino acid sequence without DNA. The ten most abundant clones cover over 8.5% of a sample with 400,000 or so distinct CDR3 sequences. Sample: blood T cells: a sorted CD56 or NKG2C T cell subset, CD4+ or CD8+ T cells, or bulk PBMC T cells (not recorded which). The receptors stem from a woman in her 50s in good health.

The chain recombines TRBV5-1 with TRBJ1-2; TCRdb lists TRBD1, though no DNA is available to test this call. The CDR3 consists of 14 residues. CDR1 and CDR2 from the germline V gene are SGHRS and YFSETQ. The CDR3 loop is CASSETGTGVGYTF.

The chain joins TRBV18 to TRBJ2-3. The CDR3 extends over 15 amino acids. Germline lookup yields CDR1 KGHSH and CDR2 LQKENI. CDR3 amino acids: CASSRRTPSTDTQYF.

This CDR3 reads CASIPTSGIGNEQFF. The chain recombines TRBV12-3 or TRBV12-4 with TRBJ2-1; checking the TCRdb D call of TRBD2 is not possible without DNA. CDR3 size: 15 residues.

This sequence joins TRBV6-6 and TRBJ1-2; the D call from TCRdb, TRBD1, cannot be confirmed without DNA. Germline V lookup: CDR1 MNHNY, CDR2 SVGAGI (reference sequence). The CDR3 is 12 amino acids. CDR3 sequence reads: CASVGVDYGYTF.

The V call is TRBV29-1, the J call TRBJ2-2; TCRdb lists TRBD1, though no DNA is available to test this call. This CDR3 region has 14 residues. Germline V lookup: CDR1 SQVTM, CDR2 ANQGSEA. CDR3 sequence reads: CSVRPGGNTGELFF.

The chain uses TRBV23-1 and TRBJ1-5; checking the TCRdb D call of TRBD1 is not possible without DNA. TRBV23-1 is an ORF, and what it does is uncertain. This CDR3 contains 16 residues. CDR3 amino acids: CASSPPSRQGAQPQHF.

This chain uses TRBV24-1 with TRBJ1-5. CDR1 is KGHDR, CDR2 SFDVKD, per germline. The CDR3 runs to 15 residues. The CDR3 region is CATSDDTYSNQPQHF.

V gene TRBV11-2 combines with J gene TRBJ2-1; TCRdb calls TRBD1, which cannot be checked without DNA. CDR1 SGHAT and CDR2 FQNNGV come from the germline V gene. The length of the CDR3 is 17 residues. CDR3 protein: CASSLVPPGPGYNEQFF.